This TCR beta chain comes out of a study of blood T cell repertoires in COVID-19. Across the whole study: COVID-19 samples collected from the United States, Italy and Spain covered acute and convalescent phases. The analysed material was cDNA or gDNA that came from T cells, B-cell-depleted T cells, or PBMCs.

The authors' processing: For nucleated cells, counts were estimated from reference gene primer amplification. The assay was immunoSEQ multiplex PCR, and TCRdb's table has in-frame clones only and misses some. D and trimming were read from the DNA, whereas the V and J calls and clone size are those reported in that table. Here the sample spans 7,500 to 10,000 clones, roughly 79% being singletons. This CDR3 region has 16 residues. Trimming took 1 base from V and 2 from J, leaving 15 bases between them. Germline CDR1 and CDR2: SGHTA and FQGNSA. The material sequenced was peripheral blood. This chain uses TRBV7-2 with TRBJ2-7; D may be TRBD1 (6 bases). This sequence was found in a human donor in a cohort sampled during active COVID-19. In DNA, the CDR3 is TGTGCCAGCAGCTTAGGGGCACCGACAGGAGCCTACGAGCAGTACTTC. This translates into CASSLGAPTGAYEQYF. Using reference TRBV7-2 and TRBJ2-7 for the parts outside the CDR3, the full variable domain is GAGVSQSPSNKVTEKGKDVELRCDPISGHTALYWYRQSLGQGLEFLIYFQGNSAPDKSGLPSDRFSAERTGGSVSTLTIQRTQQEDSAVYLCASSLGAPTGAYEQYFGPGTRLTVT.